A selection of T cell receptor beta chains follows, all from one sample in a study of human T cells and chemical hapten exposure. TCRdb called the RACE reads again in MiXCR, with one record for every CDR3 protein. Of fewer than 350,000 distinct CDR3 sequences in the sample, roughly 7.7% were seen once. Specimen: whole blood, collected in connection with sensitization to the hapten diphenylcyclopropenone (DPC). The receptors were sampled from a man aged 18-30 years with alopecia areata. Some clones in this sample may be carry-over from other donors' samples. The CDR3 runs from the conserved cysteine through the conserved F or W. A D gene is named only where the DNA matches it firmly. Some rows have no size entry. The others give once, few or many, or a class for an expanded clone.

j_call,clone_size,v_call,d_call,cdr3_aa,cdr3_nt
TRBJ1-5,-,TRBV29-1,TRBD1,CSVGTGGQGQPQHF,TGCAGCGTTGGGACAGGGGGCCAAGGGCAGCCCCAGCATTTT
TRBJ1-6,many,TRBV5-1,TRBD1,CASRQGSYNSPLHF,TGCGCCAGCCGACAGGGATCCTATAATTCACCCCTCCACTTT
TRBJ2-6,few,TRBV12-3/TRBV12-4,-,CASSLGGEANVLTF,TGTGCCAGCAGTTTAGGAGGGGAGGCCAACGTCCTGACTTTC
TRBJ2-3,-,TRBV3-1,TRBD2,CASSQALAGTDTQYF,TGTGCCAGCAGCCAAGCTCTAGCGGGCACAGATACGCAGTATTTT
TRBJ2-7,-,TRBV6-2/TRBV6-3,TRBD2,CASSYPAGGPHEQYF,TGTGCCAGCAGTTACCCGGCGGGGGGGCCCCACGAGCAGTACTTC
TRBJ2-7,-,TRBV6-2/TRBV6-3,TRBD1,CASSYSWTGIDEQYF,TGTGCCAGCAGTTACTCCTGGACAGGGATCGACGAGCAGTACTTC
TRBJ1-6,-,TRBV28,-,CASSLLARADSPLHF,TGTGCCAGCAGTTTATTAGCTCGAGCTGATTCACCCCTCCACTTT
TRBJ1-1,many,TRBV7-3,TRBD1,CASSIQGLAFF,TGTGCCAGCAGCATACAGGGGTTAGCTTTCTTT
TRBJ2-5,-,TRBV5-1,-,CASSLGQEGETQYF,TGCGCCAGCAGCTTGGGGCAAGAGGGGGAGACCCAGTACTTC
TRBJ2-2,few,TRBV7-9,-,CASSLLRLYTGELFF,TGTGCCAGCAGCTTACTTCGTCTTTACACCGGGGAGCTGTTTTTT
TRBJ2-3,-,TRBV5-1,-,CASRGGVTDTQYF,TGCGCCAGCAGAGGAGGGGTAACAGATACGCAGTATTTT
TRBJ2-4,few,TRBV7-8,-,CASSPRLAKNIQYF,TGTGCCAGCAGCCCCCGGCTTGCCAAAAACATTCAGTACTTC
TRBJ1-4,few,TRBV6-1,-,CASSEEWQNEKLFF,TGTGCCAGCAGTGAAGAGTGGCAGAATGAAAAACTGTTTTTT
TRBJ2-1,few,TRBV7-9,-,CASSLGLAPRKGQFF,TGTGCCAGCAGCTTGGGTCTAGCTCCCCGTAAGGGGCAGTTCTTC
TRBJ1-1,few,TRBV5-1,-,CASSLSGVAGTEAFF,TGCGCCAGCAGCTTGAGTGGGGTCGCGGGCACTGAAGCTTTCTTT
TRBJ1-1,-,TRBV11-1,-,CASTRQGINTEAFF,TGTGCCAGCACCAGGCAGGGAATCAATACTGAAGCTTTCTTT
TRBJ2-5,few,TRBV7-9,-,CASSLAADTRQETQYF,TGTGCCAGCAGCTTAGCGGCGGATACCCGCCAAGAGACCCAGTACTTC
TRBJ1-1,-,TRBV20-1,TRBD1,CSARVRDRKKFMNTEAFF,TGCAGTGCTAGAGTCCGGGACAGAAAAAAATTCATGAACACTGAAGCTTTCTTT